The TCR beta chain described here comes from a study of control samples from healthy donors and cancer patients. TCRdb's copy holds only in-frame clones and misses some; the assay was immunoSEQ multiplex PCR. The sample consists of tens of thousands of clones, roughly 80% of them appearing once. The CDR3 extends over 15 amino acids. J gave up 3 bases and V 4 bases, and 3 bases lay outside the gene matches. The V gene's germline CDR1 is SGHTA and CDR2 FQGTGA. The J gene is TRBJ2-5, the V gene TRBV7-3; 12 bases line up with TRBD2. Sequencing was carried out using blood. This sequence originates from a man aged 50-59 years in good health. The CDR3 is CASSSSGRAEETQYF. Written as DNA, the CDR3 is TGTGCCAGCAGCTCTAGCGGGAGGGCCGAAGAGACCCAGTACTTC.